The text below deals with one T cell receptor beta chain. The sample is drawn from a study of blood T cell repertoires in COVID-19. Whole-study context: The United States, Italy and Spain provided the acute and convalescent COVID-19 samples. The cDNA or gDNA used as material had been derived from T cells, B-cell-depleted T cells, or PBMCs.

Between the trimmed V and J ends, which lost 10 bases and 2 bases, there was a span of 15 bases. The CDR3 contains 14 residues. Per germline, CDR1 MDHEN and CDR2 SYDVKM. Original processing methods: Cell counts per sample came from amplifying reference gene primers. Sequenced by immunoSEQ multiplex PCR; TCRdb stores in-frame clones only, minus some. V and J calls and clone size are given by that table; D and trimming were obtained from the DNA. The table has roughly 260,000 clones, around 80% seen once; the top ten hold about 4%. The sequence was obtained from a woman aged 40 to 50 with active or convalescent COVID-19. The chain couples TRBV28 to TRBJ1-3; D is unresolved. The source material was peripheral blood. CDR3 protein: CATTEGGTGNTIYF. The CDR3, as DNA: TGTGCCACTACGGAGGGAGGGACTGGAAACACCATATATTTT.